This T cell receptor (beta chain) originates from a study of esophageal squamous cell carcinoma under preoperative chemotherapy. General study findings and limits: Abundant clones tended to shrink rather than expand after paclitaxel-nedaplatin.

The CDR3 spans 17 residues. Trimming shortened V by 0 bases and J by 15 bases, and 27 bases separated the two germline ends. TCRdb itself ran the PCR reads through MiXCR, one entry per CDR3 protein. Of 15,000 to 20,000 distinct CDR3 sequences in the sample, 40% to 55% were seen once. By sample fraction, this clonotype is medium-sized. The antigen is undetermined. Stated time point: before preoperative PTX-NDP chemotherapy. Preoperative chemotherapy with paclitaxel-nedaplatin was given to patients before surgery. The genes are TRBV6-7 and TRBJ2-1; no clear D. TRBV6-7 is known as an ORF, though its function is uncertain. This material was acquired from a patient given preoperative chemotherapy. The source of this sequence is a human donor with esophageal squamous cell carcinoma. The donor label of this sample is uncertain. The CDR3 nucleotides are TGTGCCAGCAGTTACTCGGCCCACACTACCACCGGTACTATTCGGTTCTTC. Its protein is CASSYSAHTTTGTIRFF.